This record looks at one T cell receptor beta chain sequence and its context. Its matching antigen is unknown. The sample comes from a study of cytomegalovirus exposure and HLA in healthy donors. Turning to the study itself: HLA-typed donors were the source of about 81 million unique TCRs held in an early data release.

Study results and caveats: HLA alleles showed associations with approximately 15,000 TCR beta sequences in a later analysis, at a 0.05 false discovery rate. Earlier analysis yielded a pattern in which most TCR beta V segments were productive about 87% or about 30% of the time. Later work found most CMV-associated TCR beta chains apparently HLA-restricted.

The PCR made use of 60 Vbeta and 13 Jbeta primers. Generated by immunoSEQ multiplex PCR, the TCRdb table keeps only in-frame clones and is missing some. Its listing shows more than 110,000 clones. This clonotype originated in a man in his forties in good health and CMV-seronegative. The specimen sequenced was PBMCs.

CDR3 region: CASSRQRVAGKLFF. The CDR3 DNA sequence: TGTGCCAGCAGCCGCCAGAGGGTAGCGGGAAAACTGTTTTTT. The chain recombines TRBV7-8 with TRBJ1-4; D is uncertain. Germline CDR1 SGHVS, CDR2 FQNEAQ. Trimming cost V 5 bases and J 10 bases, with 17 bases left between them. The CDR3 is made up of 14 amino acids.